The source of this T cell receptor (beta chain) is a study of T cells expressing NK-cell markers. Each CDR3 protein gets one entry in TCRdb, which reprocessed the 5' RACE reads and gives no DNA. Its table lists about 460,000 distinct CDR3 sequences. Sequenced material: blood T cells: a sorted CD56 or NKG2C T cell subset, CD4+ or CD8+ T cells, or bulk PBMC T cells (not recorded which). The TCR originated in a woman between 45 and 65 years old in good health.

The chain's CDR3 is CASSVVRPRGTEAFF. This rearrangement joins TRBV9 to TRBJ1-1; TCRdb's assignment of TRBD1 cannot be checked, as there is no DNA. The CDR3 consists of 15 residues. CDR1 and CDR2 from the germline V gene are SGDLS and YYNGEE.